A single sample is the source of the 29 T cell receptor beta chains below, sequenced in a study of blood T cell repertoires in COVID-19. The repertoire was sequenced with immunoSEQ multiplex PCR; TCRdb's copy has only in-frame clones and lacks some. Among approximately 98,000 clones listed, about nine tenths were seen once. The sample consisted of peripheral blood. These receptors all stem from a human donor in a cohort sampled during active COVID-19.

The CDR3 nucleotides are TGTGCCAGCAGTGGAAGAGCCGGCGGGACAGGGTCCTACGAGCAGTACTTC. Residues: CASSGRAGGTGSYEQYF. V usage is TRBV6-1 and J usage is TRBJ2-7; TRBD1 matches 9 bases. Trimming at V came to 4 bases and at J to 1 base, leaving 11 bases not matched to a gene. The germline CDR1 and CDR2 sequences are MNHNS and SASEGT. The CDR3 totals 17 residues.

This chain connects TRBV4-2 to TRBJ2-3; tentatively, D is TRBD1 (5 bases). The CDR3 is 15 amino acids. Looked up from germline, CDR1 is LGHNA and CDR2 is YNFKEQ. V dropped 6 bases and J dropped 6 bases, with 19 bases sitting between them. CDR3 bases: TGTGCCAGCAGTCCTCCTCAGGGTCCGGAGGATACGCAGTATTTT. Protein: CASSPPQGPEDTQYF.

J is TRBJ1-4 and V is TRBV29-1; the match to TRBD1 covers 12 bases. Germline assignment: CDR1 SQVTM and CDR2 ANQGSEA. This CDR3 comprises 18 residues. V shed 6 bases, J shed 2 bases, and the junction held 13 bases outside the gene matches. In DNA, the CDR3 is TGCAGCGTCGAGAACCGGGACAGGGGGCGCAGGACTAATGAAAAACTGTTTTTT. Amino acid sequence: CSVENRDRGRRTNEKLFF.

This clone was detected only once. This rearrangement joins TRBV3-1 (or the pseudogene TRBV3-2) to TRBJ1-1; possibly TRBD1 for D (6 bases). Trimming pared 0 bases from V and 10 bases from J, leaving 12 bases between. Germline lookup yields CDR1 LGHDT and CDR2 YNNKEL (reference sequence). This CDR3 contains 13 residues. The CDR3 sequence is CASSQDVSRGAFF. The CDR3 region has the DNA TGTGCCAGCAGCCAAGATGTCAGCAGGGGAGCTTTCTTT.

J is TRBJ2-3 and V is TRBV27; 7 bases fit TRBD1. Germline CDR1 reads MNHEY; CDR2 reads SMNVEV (reference sequence). V gave up 5 bases and J gave up 6 bases; unmatched junction bases: 14. This CDR3 is 16 amino acids long. The CDR3 sequence: CASSGRTGLTRDTQYF. The CDR3 region has the DNA TGTGCCAGCAGTGGCCGGACAGGCCTTACGAGGGATACGCAGTATTTT.

V gene TRBV28 combines with J gene TRBJ2-7, with no clear D. Germline lookup yields CDR1 MDHEN and CDR2 SYDVKM. This CDR3 is built from 13 residues. The germline V and J ends were trimmed by 3 bases and 0 bases, with 6 bases remaining between them. CDR3 in amino acids: CASSFGLSYEQYF. CDR3 coding DNA: TGTGCCAGCAGTTTTGGGCTCTCCTACGAGCAGTACTTC.

This clone was picked up one time. This sequence joins TRBV19 and TRBJ2-2; D gene ambiguous. This CDR3 is built from 13 residues. CDR1 and CDR2 from the germline V gene are LNHDA and SQIVND (reference sequence). V dropped 4 bases and J dropped 3 bases, with 6 bases sitting between them. The CDR3 DNA follows: TGTGCCAGTAGTAACGGTTACACCGGGGAGCTGTTTTTT. Its protein is CASSNGYTGELFF. Together with reference TRBV19 and TRBJ2-2, the CDR3 gives the full variable domain: DGGITQSPKYLFRKEGQNVTLSCEQNLNHDAMYWYRQDPGQGLRLIYYSQIVNDFQKGDIAEGYSVSREKKESFPLTVTSAQKNPTAFYLCASSNGYTGELFFGEGSRLTVL.

The CDR3 region is CASIPSSGLSSYEQYF. The CDR3 DNA reads as TGTGCCAGCATCCCTTCTAGCGGGCTGAGCTCCTACGAGCAGTACTTC. The J gene is TRBJ2-7, the V gene TRBV5-5; 8 nucleotides match TRBD2. Trimming cost V 6 bases and J 0 bases; bases outside gene matches: 11. This CDR3 region has 16 residues. The V gene's germline CDR1 is SGHKS and CDR2 YYEKEE (reference sequence).

The CDR3 loop is CATISSRTEAFF. The CDR3, as DNA: TGTGCCACCATCTCGTCCCGCACTGAAGCTTTCTTT. The chain carries TRBV15 and TRBJ1-1, with D unclear. V was shortened by 7 bases and J by 4 bases, with 10 bases between the two germline ends. This CDR3 contains 12 residues. CDR1 LNHNV and CDR2 YYDKDF come from the germline V gene (reference sequence).

The chain recombines TRBV2 with TRBJ1-2, with unresolved D. Germline V gene sequence: CDR1 SNHLY, CDR2 FYNNEI. The V gene lost 1 base and the J gene lost 4 bases, with 10 bases spanning the gap. This CDR3 contains 14 residues. CDR3 bases: TGTGCCAGCAGTGAAGGGAGTCATAGCTATGGCTACACCTTC. It specifies CASSEGSHSYGYTF.

The DNA for the CDR3 is TGTGCCAGCAGTTTAATGAGCAGGGGTGCTTTCTTT. Amino acids: CASSLMSRGAFF. The chain has TRBV28 and TRBJ1-1, with D perhaps TRBD1 (6 bases). CDR3 length: 12 amino acids. Germline assignment: CDR1 MDHEN and CDR2 SYDVKM. The germline V and J ends were trimmed by 2 bases and 11 bases, with 12 bases remaining between them. The whole variable domain, remainder taken from reference TRBV28 and TRBJ1-1, is DVKVTQSSRYLVKRTGEKVFLECVQDMDHENMFWYRQDPGLGLRLIYFSYDVKMKEKGDIPEGYSVSREKKERFSLILESASTNQTSMYLCASSLMSRGAFFGQGTRLTVV.

This clone was observed a single time. J is TRBJ2-2 and V is TRBV9, with D perhaps matching TRBD1 (5 bases). V was trimmed by 2 bases and J by 1 base, leaving 15 bases between them. Germline V gives CDR1 SGDLS, CDR2 YYNGEE. The CDR3 is 17 residues long. The chain's CDR3 is CASSVDTTHQNTGELFF. CDR3 sequence (DNA): TGTGCCAGCAGCGTGGACACCACTCACCAGAACACCGGGGAGCTGTTTTTT.

In this sample, this clone turned up a few times. This chain links TRBV10-3 with TRBJ1-5; D gene unclear. CDR1 is ENHRY, CDR2 SYGVKD, per germline. V was cut by 0 bases and J by 7 bases, with 7 bases left in between. The CDR3 is made up of 13 amino acids. CDR3 in DNA: TGTGCCATCAGTGAGTCGTCGGGACAGCCCCAGCATTTT. Residues: CAISESSGQPQHF.

This chain links TRBV11-2 with TRBJ1-2, with 7 bases aligning to TRBD1. V was clipped by 5 bases and J by 2 bases; unmatched bases: 5. The CDR3 spans 14 residues. Looked up from germline, CDR1 is SGHAT and CDR2 is FQNNGV. The CDR3 protein is CASSPTGMNYGYTF. The CDR3 DNA sequence: TGTGCCAGCAGCCCGACAGGGATGAACTATGGCTACACCTTC.

The gene calls are TRBV27 and TRBJ2-7; tentative D call: TRBD1 (5 bases). Per germline, CDR1 MNHEY and CDR2 SMNVEV (reference sequence). This CDR3 spans 12 amino acids. Trimming removed 8 bases at V and 2 bases at J, with 10 bases between. The chain's CDR3 is CASADSPYEQYF. CDR3 DNA: TGTGCCAGCGCCGACAGCCCCTACGAGCAGTACTTC.

J is TRBJ1-6 and V is TRBV28; D is undetermined. V lost 6 bases, J lost 0 bases, and 12 bases lay in between. Germline CDR1 MDHEN, CDR2 SYDVKM. There are 16 residues in the CDR3. The CDR3 DNA reads as TGTGCCAGCAGACCACAGTCCTCCTCCTATAATTCACCCCTCCACTTT. Protein product: CASRPQSSSYNSPLHF.

V and J are TRBV10-3 and TRBJ1-1; 7 positions match TRBD1. Trimming at V came to 2 bases and at J to 0 bases, leaving 9 bases not matched to a gene. The CDR3 loop spans 17 amino acids. The germline V gene encodes CDR1 ENHRY and CDR2 SYGVKD. This CDR3 is CAISEGPTGNVNTEAFF. The CDR3 bases are TGTGCCATCAGTGAGGGGCCGACAGGGAATGTGAACACTGAAGCTTTCTTT.

The chain employs TRBV7-3 and TRBJ2-1, with 10 bases lining up with TRBD2. The CDR3 is 15 residues long. Germline-derived CDR1 and CDR2 are SGHTA and FQGTGA. With 5 bases clipped from V and 7 bases from J, the junction kept 8 bases outside the gene matches. The CDR3 is CASSPGTSDANEQFF. CDR3 nucleotide sequence: TGTGCCAGCAGCCCGGGGACTAGCGACGCGAATGAGCAGTTCTTC.

The J gene is TRBJ2-1, the V gene TRBV6-1; TRBD2 matches at 12 bases. V shed 5 bases, J shed 0 bases, and the junction held 14 bases outside the gene matches. Germline-derived CDR1 and CDR2 are MNHNS and SASEGT. This CDR3 is built from 20 residues. DNA for the CDR3: TGTGCCAGCAGTAAAGAGACTAGCGGGAGCGTTACGAGCTCCTACAATGAGCAGTTCTTC. The encoded protein is CASSKETSGSVTSSYNEQFF.

The V gene is TRBV29-1, the J gene TRBJ2-3, with TRBD2 matching over 7 bases. V trimming: 3 bases; J trimming: 3 bases; junction bases outside the gene matches: 9. Germline assignment: CDR1 SQVTM and CDR2 ANQGSEA. This CDR3 has 15 residues. The chain's CDR3 is CSVEGGDSETDTQYF. CDR3 bases: TGCAGCGTTGAGGGAGGGGACTCCGAGACAGATACGCAGTATTTT.

This clone was seen only once. This chain connects TRBV19 to TRBJ2-1; TRBD2 is a possible D gene (6 bases). The CDR3 covers 15 residues. From germline, CDR1 is LNHDA and CDR2 SQIVND (reference sequence). The V gene lost 5 bases and the J gene lost 1 base, with 12 bases spanning the gap. CDR3 sequence: CASSVGRESYNEQFF. The CDR3 region has the DNA TGTGCCAGTAGTGTAGGCCGGGAGTCCTACAATGAGCAGTTCTTC. Based on the CDR3 plus reference TRBV19 and TRBJ2-1, the full variable domain is DGGITQSPKYLFRKEGQNVTLSCEQNLNHDAMYWYRQDPGQGLRLIYYSQIVNDFQKGDIAEGYSVSREKKESFPLTVTSAQKNPTAFYLCASSVGRESYNEQFFGPGTRLTVL.

The chain links TRBV18 to TRBJ2-7, with a possible D match to TRBD1 (5 bases). This CDR3 region has 13 residues. Germline assignment: CDR1 KGHSH and CDR2 LQKENI. V gave up 8 bases and J gave up 2 bases, with 13 bases separating them. CDR3 residues: CASQLGPAYEQYF. CDR3 bases: TGTGCCAGCCAACTGGGGCCCGCCTACGAGCAGTACTTC.

The CDR3 spells CASSESRLNQPQHF. In DNA, the CDR3 is TGTGCCAGCAGTGAAAGCAGGCTTAATCAGCCCCAGCATTTT. V is TRBV2 and J is TRBJ1-5, with D unresolved. CDR3 length: 14 residues. Germline assignment: CDR1 SNHLY and CDR2 FYNNEI. V lost 2 bases to trimming and J lost 4 bases, with 9 bases between them.

The gene calls are TRBV7-3 and TRBJ2-7, with 8 positions matching TRBD1. Germline trimming cut 2 bases from V and 3 bases from J; bases unmatched to any gene: 6. This CDR3 has 15 amino acids. Germline V gene sequence: CDR1 SGHTA, CDR2 FQGTGA. CDR3 in DNA: TGTGCCAGCAGCTTAGAGTCAGGGGGCAGCTACGAGCAGTACTTC. Encoded protein: CASSLESGGSYEQYF.

V and J are TRBV9 and TRBJ2-7, with 7 bases matching TRBD2. CDR1 is SGDLS and CDR2 is YYNGEE in the germline V gene. The CDR3 contains 14 residues. V was clipped by 4 bases and J by 3 bases; unmatched bases: 7. The CDR3 here is CASSFGGEGYEQYF. CDR3 nucleotide sequence: TGTGCCAGCAGCTTCGGAGGGGAGGGCTACGAGCAGTACTTC.

V usage is TRBV5-1 and J usage is TRBJ1-4; 7 positions agree with TRBD1. Germline V gene data show CDR1 as SGHRS and CDR2 as YFSETQ. There are 16 residues in the CDR3. The trim removed 0 bases at V and 7 bases at J, leaving 9 bases unmatched. CDR3 sequence reads: CASSLALQGGSEKLFF. As DNA, the CDR3 is TGCGCCAGCAGCTTGGCGTTGCAGGGGGGTAGTGAAAAACTGTTTTTT.

V gene TRBV5-1 combines with J gene TRBJ2-7; perhaps TRBD1 as D (6 bases). Trimming shortened V by 2 bases and J by 2 bases, and 14 bases separated the two germline ends. This CDR3 has 15 residues. Per the germline V gene, CDR1 is SGHRS and CDR2 is YFSETQ. CDR3 region: CASSFQAGTPYEQYF. CDR3 in DNA: TGCGCCAGCAGCTTCCAGGCCGGGACACCCTACGAGCAGTACTTC.

This chain connects TRBV10-2 to TRBJ1-2, with D possibly TRBD1 on 6 matching bases. The CDR3 is made up of 18 amino acids. Trimming stripped 3 bases from V and 4 bases from J, with 24 bases between. Germline V gene lookup returns CDR1 WSHSY and CDR2 SAAADI. The CDR3 sequence is CASSDVFRGGPRVYGYTF. The CDR3 DNA follows: TGCGCCAGCAGTGATGTGTTTCGCGGGGGCCCACGGGTCTATGGCTACACCTTC.

This chain joins TRBV10-2 and TRBJ2-7; tentative D call: TRBD1 (5 bases). Germline CDR1 WSHSY, CDR2 SAAADI. V lost 2 bases and J 6 bases, leaving 17 bases between the germline ends. CDR3 length equals 15 residues. The CDR3 DNA reads TGCGCCAGCAGTGAGGGCCCCAACAACCAGGGCGAGCAGTACTTC. Protein: CASSEGPNNQGEQYF.